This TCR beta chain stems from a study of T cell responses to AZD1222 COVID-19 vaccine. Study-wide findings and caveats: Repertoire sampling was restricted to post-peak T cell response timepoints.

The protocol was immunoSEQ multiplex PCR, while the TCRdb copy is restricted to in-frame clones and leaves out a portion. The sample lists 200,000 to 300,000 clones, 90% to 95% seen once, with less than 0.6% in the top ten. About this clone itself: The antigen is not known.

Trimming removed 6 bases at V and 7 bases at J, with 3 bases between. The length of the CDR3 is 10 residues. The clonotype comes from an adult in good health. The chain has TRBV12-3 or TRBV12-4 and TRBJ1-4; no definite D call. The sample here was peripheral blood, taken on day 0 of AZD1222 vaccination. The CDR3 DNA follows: TGTGCCAGCAGAGGTGAAAAACTGTTTTTT. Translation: CASRGEKLFF.